This note documents a single T cell receptor beta chain sequence. What antigen it recognizes has not been identified. The sample holds no much larger clone one base away, and base qualities are not on file. This sample is drawn from a study of siplizumab effects on memory and regulatory T cells (dated by TCRdb to the late 2010s). Background on the whole study: The effect of the anti-CD2 antibody siplizumab on alloreactive T-cell subsets was examined in allogeneic mixed lymphocyte reactions constructed from human PBMCs.

Sorted unstimulated T cells, along with proliferating T cells recovered from mixed lymphocyte reactions, underwent TCRbeta CDR3 sequencing. Fresh whole blood from 9 to 11 HLA-typed healthy donors was used to isolate PBMCs. To map where alloreactive clones came from, unstimulated CD4+ non-regulatory T cells were FACS-sorted. In the germline V gene, CDR1 corresponds to SGHAT and CDR2 to FQNNGV. The CDR3 has 13 amino acids, counting the end cysteine and phenylalanine. CDR3 DNA only is kept here, 39 bases in frame from base 1. Between the V and J ends, shortened by 5 bases and 9 bases respectively, the junction contains 16 bases. Findings and caveats that apply to the study as a whole: In reactions with siplizumab, an average of about 69% of mappable alloreactive CD4+ clones were Treg-derived, compared with 25% to 30% in control reactions. No functional confirmation was obtained for the suppressive function of proliferating Tregs from siplizumab cultures. Siplizumab significantly reduced the cumulative frequency of alloreactive sequences traceable to unstimulated CD4+ memory T cells. Because sequences at frequencies below about 10^-5 were poorly captured, only a minor fraction of alloreactive clones could be mapped back to unstimulated subsets. Compared with memory T cells, unstimulated naive T cells appeared more diverse, and naive cells seemed to make a substantial contribution to the alloresponse. About 80-96% of proliferating CD4+ or CD8+ clones could not be given a naive or memory phenotype.

Library preparation employed the immunoSEQ multiplex PCR assay. Each sample had some 9.7 x 10^4 TCR templates assayed by the deep sequencing platform. Genomic DNA extracted from sorted T cells was the material used for TCRbeta CDR3 sequencing. On the authors' methods: The R programming language was used for clonal analysis of the TCRbeta CDR3 data. Alloreactive CD4+ and CD8+ clones were defined by comparing unstimulated samples with post-reaction CFSE-low samples. By matching sequences to the repertoires of sorted unstimulated Treg and non-Treg cells, each alloreactive CD4+ clone was assigned a regulatory or non-regulatory origin. Not all clones reach the TCRdb copy of this immuneACCESS table, which keeps in-frame sequences only. Checked studies attribute under half of the gap to unresolved V genes and leave the rest unexplained. That table supplies the V and J calls and clone size; D and trimming were determined from the DNA. For this sample the table gives 75,000 to 100,000 clones, of which about 95% were detected only once. Of the sample, approximately 1.2% is held by the ten largest clones.

The receptor was derived from a human donor in good health. The sample comprised non-Treg CD4+ T cells sorted from blood. What the cell subset or site label conveys for this sample: FACS-sorted unstimulated CD4+ non-regulatory T cells. The chain is encoded by TRBV11-2 joined to TRBJ1-2, with the D gene too uncertain to name. The base sequence is TGTGCCAGCAGCATGGGCACCCCTAACAGCTACACCTTC. Its translation is CASSMGTPNSYTF.